The 21 T cell receptor beta chains reported below all come from one sample, sequenced in a study of blood T cell repertoires in COVID-19. Profiled with immunoSEQ multiplex PCR; TCRdb holds only in-frame clones, not every one. The table lists about 360,000 clones, 87% of them singletons. Sequencing was done on a sample of PBMCs or T cells enriched from blood (not recorded which). These receptor sequences come from a man aged 35-49 years in a cohort exposed to, infected with or recovered from COVID-19 (not recorded which).

This clone was seen ten or more times. The CDR3 DNA sequence: TGTGCCAGCAGCCAATGGCAGGACAGGGGCAGTCATGAGCAGTTCTTC. Residues: CASSQWQDRGSHEQFF. V usage is TRBV3-1 (or the pseudogene TRBV3-2) and J usage is TRBJ2-1; 9 nucleotides match TRBD1. The CDR3 length is 16 residues. Germline V lookup: CDR1 LGHDT, CDR2 YNNKEL (reference sequence). V shed 2 bases and J 8 bases; nucleotides not matched to a gene: 10.

The gene calls are TRBV7-9 and TRBJ2-1; 8 bases map to TRBD2. The germline V gene has CDR1 SEHNR and CDR2 FQNEAQ (reference sequence). This CDR3 comprises 15 residues. After removal of 5 bases from V and 0 bases from J, the junction contained 3 bases not matched to a gene. This CDR3 reads CASSPGGSSYNEQFF. CDR3 nucleotides: TGTGCCAGCAGCCCGGGAGGGAGCTCCTACAATGAGCAGTTCTTC.

The V gene is TRBV9, the J gene TRBJ2-3; TRBD2 aligns across 11 bases. The CDR3 extends over 16 amino acids. Per the germline V gene, CDR1 is SGDLS and CDR2 is YYNGEE. V lost 3 bases and J lost 1; bases outside the gene matches: 4. The DNA for the CDR3 is TGTGCCAGCAGCGAAACTAGCGGGAGAGGCACAGATACGCAGTATTTT. Translation gives CASSETSGRGTDTQYF.

The chain couples TRBV5-1 to TRBJ2-7; TRBD1 might be the D (5 bases). This CDR3 has 14 residues. Germline loops: CDR1 SGHRS, CDR2 YFSETQ. Trimming pared 0 bases from V and 6 bases from J, leaving 13 bases between. The CDR3 spells CASSLGARESEQYF. The CDR3 DNA is TGCGCCAGCAGCTTGGGGGCCAGGGAAAGCGAGCAGTACTTC.

Only one count was recorded for this clone. The chain combines TRBV28 with TRBJ1-6; 7 nucleotides match TRBD1. Germline V CDR1 and CDR2: MDHEN, SYDVKM. This CDR3 contains 14 residues. Unmatched junction bases numbered 6, after V lost 5 bases and J lost 8 bases. CDR3 in amino acids: CASSRGPLYSPLHF. DNA of the CDR3: TGTGCCAGCAGTAGGGGGCCTCTTTATTCACCCCTCCACTTT.

V and J are TRBV9 and TRBJ1-1, with a weak D call TRBD1 (5 bases). CDR3 length equals 12 residues. Germline CDR1 is SGDLS and CDR2 is YYNGEE. The V gene lost 4 bases and the J gene lost 5 bases, with 9 bases spanning the gap. In DNA form, the CDR3 reads TGTGCCAGCAGCCCGGAGGGGACTGAAGCTTTCTTT. Its translation is CASSPEGTEAFF.

The CDR3 here is CASSDLPGGTNEKLFF. The CDR3 nucleotides read TGTGCCAGCAGTGATCTTCCTGGGGGGACTAATGAAAAACTGTTTTTT. V is TRBV2 and J is TRBJ1-4; a possible D gene is TRBD1 (5 bases). Trimming removed 3 bases from V and 2 bases from J, with 13 bases in between. This CDR3 comprises 16 residues. Looked up from germline, CDR1 is SNHLY and CDR2 is FYNNEI. The whole variable domain, remainder taken from reference TRBV2 and TRBJ1-4, is EPEVTQTPSHQVTQMGQEVILRCVPISNHLYFYWYRQILGQKVEFLVSFYNNEISEKSEIFDDQFSVERPDGSNFTLKIRSTKLEDSAMYFCASSDLPGGTNEKLFFGSGTQLSVL.

This chain uses TRBV5-5 with TRBJ1-1; a weak D match, TRBD1 (5 bases). The CDR3 has 14 amino acids. V lost 0 bases and J lost 5, with 11 bases in between. From germline, CDR1 is SGHKS and CDR2 YYEKEE (reference sequence). The CDR3 DNA reads TGTGCCAGCAGCTTGGTCAGGGCCCGAACTGAAGCTTTCTTT. Its translation is CASSLVRARTEAFF.

This chain uses TRBV20-1 with TRBJ1-6, with D possibly TRBD1 on 5 matching bases. Trimming pared 3 bases from V and 9 bases from J, leaving 15 bases between. The germline V gene encodes CDR1 DFQATT and CDR2 SNEGSKA (reference sequence). The length of the CDR3 is 14 residues. This CDR3 is CSASRLTDSSPLHF. The CDR3, as DNA: TGCAGTGCTAGTCGTTTAACTGACAGTTCACCCCTCCACTTT.

The V call is TRBV11-2, the J call TRBJ2-7, with TRBD1 as a possible D gene (5 bases). V was clipped by 0 bases and J by 4 bases, with 13 bases between them. The germline V gene encodes CDR1 SGHAT and CDR2 FQNNGV. This CDR3 comprises 15 residues. Here the CDR3 reads CASSLEAGSGYEQYF. CDR3 coding DNA: TGTGCCAGCAGCTTAGAGGCAGGGTCGGGTTACGAGCAGTACTTC.

The chain couples TRBV28 to TRBJ1-1; D unresolved. This CDR3 region has 12 residues. Germline lookup yields CDR1 MDHEN and CDR2 SYDVKM. V lost 5 bases and J 6 bases, leaving 10 bases between the germline ends. The chain's CDR3 is CASSLSMAEAFF. The CDR3 coding sequence is TGTGCCAGCAGTCTGAGTATGGCTGAAGCTTTCTTT.

The CDR3 reads CASSKGLAGGRNEQFF. DNA for the CDR3: TGCGCCAGCAGCAAGGGACTAGCGGGAGGGCGCAATGAGCAGTTCTTC. The rearrangement joins TRBV5-1 to TRBJ2-1; 16 positions match TRBD2. This CDR3 is 16 amino acids long. The J segment lost 6 bases and the V segment lost 4 bases, leaving 4 bases of the junction unmatched. Germline CDR1 SGHRS, CDR2 YFSETQ.

The chain joins TRBV10-3 to TRBJ2-7; TRBD1 matches at 7 bases. Germline V gene lookup returns CDR1 ENHRY and CDR2 SYGVKD. This CDR3 comprises 13 residues. J gave up 2 bases and V 6 bases, and 4 bases lay outside the gene matches. The CDR3 is CAIRRDSTYEQYF. CDR3 sequence (DNA): TGTGCCATCAGAAGGGACAGTACCTACGAGCAGTACTTC.

This chain connects TRBV11-3 to TRBJ2-1, with D unresolved. Germline V gene lookup returns CDR1 SGHNT and CDR2 YENEEA. V was cut by 0 bases and J by 2 bases, with 2 bases left in between. This CDR3 is built from 13 residues. CDR3 residues: CASSLDTYNEQFF. In DNA form, the CDR3 reads TGTGCCAGCAGCTTAGACACCTACAATGAGCAGTTCTTC.

V usage is TRBV18 and J usage is TRBJ2-3; no definite D call. V was trimmed by 2 bases and J by 5 bases, leaving 8 bases between them. Germline lookup yields CDR1 KGHSH and CDR2 LQKENI. This CDR3 spans 13 amino acids. CDR3 bases: TGTGCCAGCTCACCATCAGGCCAAGATACGCAGTATTTT. As protein: CASSPSGQDTQYF.

CDR3 DNA sequence: TGCGCCAGCAGCATAGGGACTAGCGGGAGGACAGATACGCAGTATTTT. This codes for CASSIGTSGRTDTQYF. The chain combines TRBV5-1 with TRBJ2-3; 15 bases align to TRBD2. Unmatched junction bases numbered 3, after V lost 4 bases and J lost 3 bases. The V gene's germline CDR1 is SGHRS and CDR2 YFSETQ. The CDR3 contains 16 residues.

The J gene is TRBJ1-1, the V gene TRBV6-5; 7 bases line up with TRBD1. Germline lookup yields CDR1 MNHEY and CDR2 SVGAGI. The CDR3 length is 14 residues. The V segment lost 6 bases and the J segment 4 bases; nucleotides outside the gene matches: 8. The DNA of the CDR3 is TGTGCCAGCAGAGGCCGTACAGGGGCCACTGAAGCTTTCTTT. It yields the protein CASRGRTGATEAFF.

V is TRBV7-8 and J is TRBJ2-7, with 10 bases fitting TRBD1. V was pared by 5 bases and J by 2 bases, with 6 bases of the junction left unmatched. The CDR3 length is 15 residues. The germline V gene encodes CDR1 SGHVS and CDR2 FQNEAQ. The chain's CDR3 is CASSLGQGDTYEQYF. The CDR3 nucleotides read TGTGCCAGCAGCCTTGGACAGGGGGATACCTACGAGCAGTACTTC. Based on the CDR3 plus reference TRBV7-8 and TRBJ2-7, the full variable domain is GAGVSQSPRYKVAKRGQDVALRCDPISGHVSLFWYQQALGQGPEFLTYFQNEAQLDKSGLPSDRFFAERPEGSVSTLKIQRTQQEDSAVYLCASSLGQGDTYEQYFGPGTRLTVT.

The V and J genes are TRBV27 and TRBJ1-4; the D gene is possibly TRBD1 (6 bases). Trimming removed 8 bases from V and 0 bases from J, with 10 bases in between. CDR3 size: 14 residues. Germline CDR1 reads MNHEY; CDR2 reads SMNVEV (reference sequence). In DNA form, the CDR3 reads TGTGCCAGCCGCTACAGGGCAACTAATGAAAAACTGTTTTTT. Protein: CASRYRATNEKLFF.

This clone was seen a handful of times. The V gene is TRBV19, the J gene TRBJ2-2; possible D gene TRBD2, 5 bases. The CDR3 totals 16 residues. V lost 4 bases, J lost 0 bases, and 12 bases lay in between. Germline CDR1 reads LNHDA; CDR2 reads SQIVND (reference sequence). CDR3 in amino acids: CASSTLSGPNTGELFF. DNA of the CDR3: TGTGCCAGTAGTACCCTCAGCGGACCGAACACCGGGGAGCTGTTTTTT.

The chain joins TRBV5-1 to TRBJ2-2; 8 bases fit TRBD2. Germline trimming cut 6 bases from V and 6 bases from J; bases unmatched to any gene: 13. This CDR3 region has 16 residues. Germline CDR1 reads SGHRS; CDR2 reads YFSETQ. The chain's CDR3 is CASKLMASGSPGELFF. Here the CDR3 DNA reads TGCGCCAGCAAACTGATGGCTAGCGGGTCCCCCGGGGAGCTGTTTTTT.